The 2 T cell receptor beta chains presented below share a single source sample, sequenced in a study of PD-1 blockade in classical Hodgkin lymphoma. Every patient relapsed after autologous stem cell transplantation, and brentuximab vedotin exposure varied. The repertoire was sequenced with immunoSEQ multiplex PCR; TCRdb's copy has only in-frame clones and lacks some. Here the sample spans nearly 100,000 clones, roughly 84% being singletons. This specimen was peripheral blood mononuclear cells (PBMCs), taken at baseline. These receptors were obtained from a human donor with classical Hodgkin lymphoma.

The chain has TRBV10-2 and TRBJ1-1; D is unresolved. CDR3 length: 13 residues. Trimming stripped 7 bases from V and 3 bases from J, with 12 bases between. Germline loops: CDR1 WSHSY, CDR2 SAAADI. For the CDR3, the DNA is TGCGCCAGCACTCCACGGACCGACACTGAAGCTTTCTTT. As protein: CASTPRTDTEAFF.

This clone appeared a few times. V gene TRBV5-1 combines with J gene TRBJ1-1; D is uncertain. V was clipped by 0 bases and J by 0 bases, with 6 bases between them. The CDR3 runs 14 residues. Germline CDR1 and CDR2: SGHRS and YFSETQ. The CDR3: CASSLAAMNTEAFF. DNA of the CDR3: TGCGCCAGCAGCTTGGCAGCCATGAACACTGAAGCTTTCTTT.